This T cell receptor beta chain stems from a study of OX40 agonist ivuxolimab in advanced cancers. The wider study: Ivuxolimab doses were 0.01, 0.1, 0.3, 1.5, 3 or 10 mg/kg every 2 weeks. Patients with prior anti-PD-1, anti-PD-L1 or anti-CTLA-4 therapy were eligible; 40% to 45% had some. Three patients, one with hepatocellular carcinoma and two with cutaneous melanoma, responded partially.

Study-wide findings and caveats: CD4+ and CD8+ blood T cells expanded clonally by week 6 at 0.1 to 3.0 mg/kg.

Between the trimmed V and J ends, which lost 5 bases and 4 bases, there was a span of 11 bases. The CDR3 covers 13 residues. Germline CDR1 is SEHNR and CDR2 is FQNEAQ (reference sequence). Some clones are missing from TCRdb's copy, which holds only in-frame ones; the method was immunoSEQ multiplex PCR. The data contain approximately 77,000 clones, roughly 90% of them singletons. As for this clone: The antigen remains undetermined.

The sample in question was CD4+ or CD8+ T cells sorted from blood, obtained in a trial of the OX40 agonist ivuxolimab. The sequence was collected from an adult with an advanced solid tumor such as melanoma, head and neck, liver or kidney cancer. The chain joins TRBV7-9 to TRBJ1-2; D not certain. CDR3 sequence: CASSASGPYGYTF. DNA of the CDR3: TGTGCCAGCAGCGCGTCTGGACCCTATGGCTACACCTTC. Using reference TRBV7-9 and TRBJ1-2 for the parts outside the CDR3, the full variable domain is DTGVSQNPRHKITKRGQNVTFRCDPISEHNRLYWYRQTLGQGPEFLTYFQNEAQLEKSRLLSDRFSAERPKGSFSTLEIQRTEQGDSAMYLCASSASGPYGYTFGSGTRLTVV.